The present T cell receptor beta chain was sequenced within a study of blood T cell repertoires in COVID-19. Study context: Material from acute and convalescent COVID-19 was sourced from the United States, Italy and Spain. The cDNA or gDNA used as material had been derived from T cells, B-cell-depleted T cells, or PBMCs.

Using immunoSEQ multiplex PCR, the repertoire was profiled, and TCRdb retains in-frame clones only, with some absent. This sample carries fewer than 250,000 clones, approximately 86% of them seen once, and the ten largest clones take over 2.5%. V dropped 6 bases and J dropped 6 bases, with 21 bases sitting between them. Germline CDR1 MNHNY, CDR2 SVGAGI (reference sequence). CDR3 length equals 15 residues. Input material: peripheral blood. This receptor was taken from a man between 60 and 75 years old with acute or convalescent COVID-19. This chain links TRBV6-6 with TRBJ2-7; possibly TRBD1 for D (6 bases). The CDR3 DNA reads TGTGCCAGCAGGCCTAGACAGGCCGATCGCGCCGAGCAGTACTTC. This encodes CASRPRQADRAEQYF.